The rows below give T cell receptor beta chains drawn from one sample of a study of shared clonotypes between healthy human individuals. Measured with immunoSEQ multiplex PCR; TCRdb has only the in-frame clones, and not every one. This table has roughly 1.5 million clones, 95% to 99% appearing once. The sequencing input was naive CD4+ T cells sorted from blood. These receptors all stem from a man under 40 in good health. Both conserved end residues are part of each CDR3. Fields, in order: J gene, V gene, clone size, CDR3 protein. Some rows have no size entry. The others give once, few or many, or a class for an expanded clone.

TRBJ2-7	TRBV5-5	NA	CASSPRNSYEQYF
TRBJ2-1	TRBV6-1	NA	CASTGGGASYNEQFF
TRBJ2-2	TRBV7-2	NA	CASSLARTGASTGELFF
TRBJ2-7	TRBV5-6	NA	CASSLVGQSEQYF
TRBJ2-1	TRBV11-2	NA	CASSKTGDVYNEQFF
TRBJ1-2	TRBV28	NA	CASSMTGSGYTF
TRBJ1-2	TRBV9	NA	CASSPSPEDYGYTF
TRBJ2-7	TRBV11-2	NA	CASSVRDRRSSYEQYF
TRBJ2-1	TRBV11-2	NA	CASHGQGYGNEQFF
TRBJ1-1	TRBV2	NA	CASSFKAANTEAFF
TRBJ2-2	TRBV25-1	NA	CASSGQWGQGVTGELFF
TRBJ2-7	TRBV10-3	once	CAIRTSGSTYEQYF
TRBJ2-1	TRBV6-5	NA	CASSYRRTNEQFF
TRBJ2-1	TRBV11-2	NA	CASRSGDEQFF
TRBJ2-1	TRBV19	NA	CASSPGHGRDEQFF
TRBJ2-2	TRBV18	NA	CASSPGGALTGELFF
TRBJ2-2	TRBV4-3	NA	CASSLRTGGFAGTGELFF
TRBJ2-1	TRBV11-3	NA	CASSLDFASGSNYNEQFF
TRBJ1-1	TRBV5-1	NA	CASSLAWGTEAFF
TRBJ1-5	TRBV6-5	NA	CASSYNPGTVNQPQHF
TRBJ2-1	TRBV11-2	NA	CASSQDLKTEQFF
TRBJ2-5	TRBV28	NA	CASSPRLGHQGRETQYF
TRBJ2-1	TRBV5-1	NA	CASSGMGLVDNEQFF